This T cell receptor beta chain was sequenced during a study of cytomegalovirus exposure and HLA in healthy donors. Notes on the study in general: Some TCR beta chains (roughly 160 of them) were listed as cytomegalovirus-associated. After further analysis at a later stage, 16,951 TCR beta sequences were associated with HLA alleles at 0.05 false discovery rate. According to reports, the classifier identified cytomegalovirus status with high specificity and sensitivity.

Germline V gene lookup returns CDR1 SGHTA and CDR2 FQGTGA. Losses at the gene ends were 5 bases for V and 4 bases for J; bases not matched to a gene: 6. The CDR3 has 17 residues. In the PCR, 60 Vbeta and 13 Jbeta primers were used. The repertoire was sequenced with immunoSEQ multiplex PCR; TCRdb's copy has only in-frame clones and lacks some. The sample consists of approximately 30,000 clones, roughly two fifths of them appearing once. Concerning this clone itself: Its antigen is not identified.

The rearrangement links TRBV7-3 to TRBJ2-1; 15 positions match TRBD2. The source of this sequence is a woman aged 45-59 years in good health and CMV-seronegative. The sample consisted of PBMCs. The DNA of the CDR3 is TGTGCCAGCAGCCCCCTGGGGACTAGCGGGAGGTACAATGAGCAGTTCTTC. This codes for CASSPLGTSGRYNEQFF. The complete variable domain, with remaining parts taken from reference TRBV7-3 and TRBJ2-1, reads GAGVSQTPSNKVTEKGKYVELRCDPISGHTALYWYRQSLGQGPEFLIYFQGTGAADDSGLPNDRFFAVRPEGSVSTLKIQRTERGDSAVYLCASSPLGTSGRYNEQFFGPGTRLTVL.